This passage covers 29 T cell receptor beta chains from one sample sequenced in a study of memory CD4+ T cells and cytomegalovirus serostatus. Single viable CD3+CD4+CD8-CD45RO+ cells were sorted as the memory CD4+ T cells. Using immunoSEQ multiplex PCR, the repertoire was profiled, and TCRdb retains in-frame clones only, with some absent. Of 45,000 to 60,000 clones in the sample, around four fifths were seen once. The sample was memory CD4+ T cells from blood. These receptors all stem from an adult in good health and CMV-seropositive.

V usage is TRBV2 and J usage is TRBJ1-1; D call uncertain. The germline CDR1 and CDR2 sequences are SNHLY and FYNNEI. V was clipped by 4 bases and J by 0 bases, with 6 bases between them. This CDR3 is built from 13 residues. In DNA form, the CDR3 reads TGTGCCAGCAGTGCTCAAATGAACACTGAAGCTTTCTTT. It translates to CASSAQMNTEAFF.

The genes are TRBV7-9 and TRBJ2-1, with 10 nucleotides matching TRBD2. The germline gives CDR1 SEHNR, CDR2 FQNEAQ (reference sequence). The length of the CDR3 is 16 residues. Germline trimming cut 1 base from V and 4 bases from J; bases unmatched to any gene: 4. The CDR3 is CASSLGAGGKYNEQFF. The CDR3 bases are TGTGCCAGCAGCTTAGGAGCGGGGGGGAAGTACAATGAGCAGTTCTTC.

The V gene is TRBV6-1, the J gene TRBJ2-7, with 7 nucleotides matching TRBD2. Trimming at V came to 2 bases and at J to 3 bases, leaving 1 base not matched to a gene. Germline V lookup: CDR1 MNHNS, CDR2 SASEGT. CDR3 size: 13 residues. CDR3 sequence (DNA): TGTGCCAGCAGTGAACGGGGGGTCTACGAGCAGTACTTC. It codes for CASSERGVYEQYF.

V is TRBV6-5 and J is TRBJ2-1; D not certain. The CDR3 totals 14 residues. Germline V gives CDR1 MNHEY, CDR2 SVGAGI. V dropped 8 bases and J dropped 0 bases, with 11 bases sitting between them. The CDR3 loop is CASVDQRSYNEQFF. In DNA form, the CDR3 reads TGTGCCAGCGTGGATCAGCGCTCCTACAATGAGCAGTTCTTC.

For the CDR3, the DNA is TGTGCCAGCCGTCCCCAGGGTACTAATGAAAAACTGTTTTTT. It yields the protein CASRPQGTNEKLFF. The J gene is TRBJ1-4, the V gene TRBV6-5, with D maybe TRBD1 (5 bases). CDR1 is MNHEY and CDR2 is SVGAGI in the germline V gene. V lost 8 bases, J lost 2 bases, and 12 bases lay in between. The CDR3 contains 14 residues.

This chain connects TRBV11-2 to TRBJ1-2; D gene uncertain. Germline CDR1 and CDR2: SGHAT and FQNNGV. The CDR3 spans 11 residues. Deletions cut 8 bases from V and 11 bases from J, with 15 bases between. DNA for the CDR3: TGTGCCAGCGGCCCGGGGAATTGGTACACCTTC. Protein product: CASGPGNWYTF.

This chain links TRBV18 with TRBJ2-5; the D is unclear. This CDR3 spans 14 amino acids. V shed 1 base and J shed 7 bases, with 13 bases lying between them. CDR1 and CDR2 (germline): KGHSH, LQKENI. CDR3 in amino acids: CASSPQTEAGTQYF. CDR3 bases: TGTGCCAGCTCACCACAAACCGAAGCCGGGACCCAGTACTTC.

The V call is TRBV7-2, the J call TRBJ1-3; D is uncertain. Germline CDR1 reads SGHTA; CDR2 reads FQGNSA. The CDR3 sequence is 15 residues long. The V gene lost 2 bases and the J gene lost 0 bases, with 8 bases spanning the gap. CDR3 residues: CASSLLGGSGNTIYF. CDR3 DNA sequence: TGTGCCAGCAGCTTACTGGGTGGCTCTGGAAACACCATATATTTT.

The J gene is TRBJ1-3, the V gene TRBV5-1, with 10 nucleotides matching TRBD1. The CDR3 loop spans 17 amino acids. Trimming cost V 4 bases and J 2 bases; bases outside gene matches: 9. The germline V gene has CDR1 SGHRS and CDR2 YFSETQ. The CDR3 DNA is TGCGCCAGCAGCCCCGGACAGGGGGGGGTGACTGGAAACACCATATATTTT. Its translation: CASSPGQGGVTGNTIYF.

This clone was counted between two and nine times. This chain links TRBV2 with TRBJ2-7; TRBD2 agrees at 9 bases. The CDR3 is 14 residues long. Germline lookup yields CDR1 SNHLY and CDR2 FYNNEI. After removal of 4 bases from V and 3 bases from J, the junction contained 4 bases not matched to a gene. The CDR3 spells CASSGRGGFYEQYF. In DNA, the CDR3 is TGTGCCAGCAGTGGGCGGGGGGGTTTCTACGAGCAGTACTTC.

This CDR3 reads CASSLGRQGLGERTGELFF. CDR3 DNA sequence: TGCGCCAGCAGCTTGGGCCGGCAGGGGTTGGGGGAACGCACCGGGGAGCTGTTTTTT. The V call is TRBV5-1, the J call TRBJ2-2; possibly TRBD1 for D (6 bases). With 0 bases removed from V and 4 bases from J, the gap between germline ends came to 22 bases. The CDR3 is 19 residues long. Germline loops: CDR1 SGHRS, CDR2 YFSETQ.

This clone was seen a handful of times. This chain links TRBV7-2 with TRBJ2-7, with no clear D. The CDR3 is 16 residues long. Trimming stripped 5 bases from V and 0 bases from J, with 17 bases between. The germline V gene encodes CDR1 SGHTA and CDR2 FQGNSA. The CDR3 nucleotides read TGTGCCAGCAGCCCCCAGGTTAGCACAAGCTCCTACGAGCAGTACTTC. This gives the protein CASSPQVSTSSYEQYF.

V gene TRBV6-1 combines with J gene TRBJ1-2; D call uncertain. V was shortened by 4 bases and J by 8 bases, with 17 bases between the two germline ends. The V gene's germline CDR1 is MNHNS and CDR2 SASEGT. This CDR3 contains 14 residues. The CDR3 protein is CASSVGQNQPGYTF. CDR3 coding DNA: TGTGCCAGCAGTGTCGGGCAGAACCAACCGGGCTACACCTTC.

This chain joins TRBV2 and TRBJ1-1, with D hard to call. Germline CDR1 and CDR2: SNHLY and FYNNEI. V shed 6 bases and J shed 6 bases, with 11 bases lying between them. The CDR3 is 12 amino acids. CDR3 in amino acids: CASRVLGPEAFF. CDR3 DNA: TGTGCCAGCAGAGTACTCGGCCCTGAAGCTTTCTTT.

CDR3 in DNA: TGCGCCAGCAGCTTGGCGGGGTCATCTTACAATGAGCAGTTCTTC. Protein: CASSLAGSSYNEQFF. The chain has TRBV5-1 and TRBJ2-1; D is perhaps TRBD2 (5 bases). The CDR3 is 15 amino acids. V dropped 0 bases and J dropped 4 bases, with 11 bases sitting between them. CDR1 is SGHRS, CDR2 YFSETQ, per germline.

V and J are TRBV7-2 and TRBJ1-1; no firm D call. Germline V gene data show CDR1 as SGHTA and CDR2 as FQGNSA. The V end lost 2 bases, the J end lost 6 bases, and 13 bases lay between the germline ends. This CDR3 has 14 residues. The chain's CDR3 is CASSLSPVSAEAFF. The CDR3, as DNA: TGTGCCAGCAGCTTATCACCGGTCTCAGCTGAAGCTTTCTTT.

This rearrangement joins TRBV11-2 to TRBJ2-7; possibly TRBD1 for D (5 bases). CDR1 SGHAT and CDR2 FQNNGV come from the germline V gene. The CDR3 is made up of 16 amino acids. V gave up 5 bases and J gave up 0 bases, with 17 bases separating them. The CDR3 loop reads CASSPLKDKFSYEQYF. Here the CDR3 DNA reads TGTGCCAGCAGCCCGTTGAAGGACAAGTTCTCCTACGAGCAGTACTTC.

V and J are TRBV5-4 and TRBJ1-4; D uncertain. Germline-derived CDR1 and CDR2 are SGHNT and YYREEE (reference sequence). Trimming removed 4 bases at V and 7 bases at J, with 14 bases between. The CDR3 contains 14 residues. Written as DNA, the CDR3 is TGTGCCAGCAGCCGGGAGGGCTCCGGTGAAAAACTGTTTTTT. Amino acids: CASSREGSGEKLFF.

This CDR3 is CSVRTGNTEAFF. For the CDR3, the DNA is TGCAGCGTTCGGACAGGTAACACTGAAGCTTTCTTT. This chain joins TRBV29-1 and TRBJ1-1; 7 nucleotides align to TRBD1. V was pared by 5 bases and J by 2 bases, with 2 bases of the junction left unmatched. Germline CDR1 and CDR2: SQVTM and ANQGSEA. The CDR3 contains 12 residues.

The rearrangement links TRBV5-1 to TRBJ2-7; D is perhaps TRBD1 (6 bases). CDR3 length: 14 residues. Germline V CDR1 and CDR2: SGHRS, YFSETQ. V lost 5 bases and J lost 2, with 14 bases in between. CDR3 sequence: CASSIAGGPYEQYF. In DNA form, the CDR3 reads TGCGCCAGCAGTATCGCTGGGGGCCCCTACGAGCAGTACTTC.

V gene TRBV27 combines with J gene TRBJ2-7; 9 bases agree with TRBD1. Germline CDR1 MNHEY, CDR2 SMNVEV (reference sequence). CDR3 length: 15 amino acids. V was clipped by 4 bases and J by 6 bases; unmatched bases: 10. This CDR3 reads CASSSLSLDRGEQYF. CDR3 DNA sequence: TGTGCCAGCAGTTCACTCTCGCTGGACAGGGGCGAGCAGTACTTC.

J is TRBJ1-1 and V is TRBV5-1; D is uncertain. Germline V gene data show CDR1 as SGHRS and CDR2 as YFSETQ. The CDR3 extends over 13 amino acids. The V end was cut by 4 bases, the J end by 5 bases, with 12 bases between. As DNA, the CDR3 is TGCGCCAGCAGCGAGGAGAGGAGAACTGAAGCTTTCTTT. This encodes CASSEERRTEAFF.

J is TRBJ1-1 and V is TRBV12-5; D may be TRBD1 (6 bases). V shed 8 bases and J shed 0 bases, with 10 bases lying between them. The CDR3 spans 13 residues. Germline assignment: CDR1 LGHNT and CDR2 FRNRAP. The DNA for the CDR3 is TGTGCTAGTACCGGACAGATGAACACTGAAGCTTTCTTT. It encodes CASTGQMNTEAFF. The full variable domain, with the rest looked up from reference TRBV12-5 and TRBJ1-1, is DARVTQTPRHKVTEMGQEVTMRCQPILGHNTVFWYRQTMMQGLELLAYFRNRAPLDDSGMPKDRFSAEMPDATLATLKIQPSEPRDSAVYFCASTGQMNTEAFFGQGTRLTVV.

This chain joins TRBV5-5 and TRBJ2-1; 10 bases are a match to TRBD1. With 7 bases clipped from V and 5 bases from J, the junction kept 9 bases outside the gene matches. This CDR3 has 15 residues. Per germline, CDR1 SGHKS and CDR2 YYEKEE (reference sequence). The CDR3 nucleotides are TGTGCCAGCGGACAGGGACAGGGGATAGACAATGAGCAGTTCTTC. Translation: CASGQGQGIDNEQFF.

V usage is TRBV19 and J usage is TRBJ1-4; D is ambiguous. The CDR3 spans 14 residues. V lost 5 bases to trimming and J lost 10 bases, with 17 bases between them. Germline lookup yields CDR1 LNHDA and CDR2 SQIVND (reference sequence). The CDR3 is CASSFQTPDGKLFF. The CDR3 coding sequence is TGTGCCAGTAGTTTTCAAACGCCGGACGGAAAACTGTTTTTT.

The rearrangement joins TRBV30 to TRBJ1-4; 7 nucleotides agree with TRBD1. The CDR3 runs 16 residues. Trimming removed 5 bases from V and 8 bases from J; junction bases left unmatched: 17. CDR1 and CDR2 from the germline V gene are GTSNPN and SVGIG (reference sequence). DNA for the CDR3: TGTGCCTGGGGAAACCGGGACAGCAACTGGGACGAAAAACTGTTTTTT. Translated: CAWGNRDSNWDEKLFF.

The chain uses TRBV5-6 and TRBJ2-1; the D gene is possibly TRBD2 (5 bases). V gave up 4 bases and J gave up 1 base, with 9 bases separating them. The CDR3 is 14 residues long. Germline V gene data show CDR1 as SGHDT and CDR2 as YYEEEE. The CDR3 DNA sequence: TGTGCCAGCAGCACCACTAGTTCCTACAATGAGCAGTTCTTC. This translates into CASSTTSSYNEQFF.

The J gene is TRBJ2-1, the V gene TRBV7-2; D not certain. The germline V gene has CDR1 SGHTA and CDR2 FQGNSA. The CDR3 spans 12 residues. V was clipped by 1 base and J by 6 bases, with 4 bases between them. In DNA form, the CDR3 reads TGTGCCAGCAGCTTAGAGCGCAATGAGCAGTTCTTC. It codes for CASSLERNEQFF.

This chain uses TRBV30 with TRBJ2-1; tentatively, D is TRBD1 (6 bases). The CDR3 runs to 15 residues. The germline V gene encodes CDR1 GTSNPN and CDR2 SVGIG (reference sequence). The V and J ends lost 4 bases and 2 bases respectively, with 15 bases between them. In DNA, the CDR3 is TGTGCCTGGATACGTGTGACAGGTACCTACAATGAGCAGTTCTTC. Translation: CAWIRVTGTYNEQFF.